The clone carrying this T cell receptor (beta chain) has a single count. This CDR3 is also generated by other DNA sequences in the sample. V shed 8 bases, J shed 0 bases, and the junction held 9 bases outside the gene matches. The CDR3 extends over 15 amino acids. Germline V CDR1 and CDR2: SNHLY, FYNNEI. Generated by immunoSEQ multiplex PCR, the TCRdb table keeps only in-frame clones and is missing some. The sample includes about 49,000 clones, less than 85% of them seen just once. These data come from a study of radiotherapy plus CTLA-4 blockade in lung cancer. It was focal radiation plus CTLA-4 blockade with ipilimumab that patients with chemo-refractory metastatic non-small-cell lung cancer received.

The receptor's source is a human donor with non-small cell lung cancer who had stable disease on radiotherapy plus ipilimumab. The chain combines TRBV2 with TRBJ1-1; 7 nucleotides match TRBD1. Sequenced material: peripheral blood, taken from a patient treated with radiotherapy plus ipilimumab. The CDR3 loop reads CASAGTEVMNTEAFF. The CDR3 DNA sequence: TGTGCCAGCGCCGGGACAGAGGTCATGAACACTGAAGCTTTCTTT.